The TCR beta chain under discussion was sequenced for a study of regulatory T cells in long-lasting Graves disease. Study-level findings and limits: The study found lower TCR diversity in persistent Graves' patients than in newly diagnosed ones. With persistent disease, TRBV28, TRBJ1-2 and TRBJ2-5 were the favored segments.

TCRdb called the reads again in MiXCR, with one record for every CDR3 protein. The sample yields several hundred distinct CDR3 sequences, about 88% seen once. V lost 3 bases to trimming and J lost 4 bases, with 4 bases between them. The CDR3 spans 12 residues. Comment on this clonotype: As yet, its antigen is unknown.

From RNA extracted from PBMCs, the TCR library was made. The TCR was taken from a female donor with Graves disease. Sequencing used peripheral blood mononuclear cells (PBMCs), obtained with antithyroid drug treatment, in newly diagnosed or persistent Graves disease (not recorded which). The J gene is TRBJ1-5, the V gene TRBV12-3 or TRBV12-4; D not certain. CDR3 coding DNA: TGTGCCAGCAGTTTCTCGAATCAGCCCCAGCATTTT. Translation: CASSFSNQPQHF.